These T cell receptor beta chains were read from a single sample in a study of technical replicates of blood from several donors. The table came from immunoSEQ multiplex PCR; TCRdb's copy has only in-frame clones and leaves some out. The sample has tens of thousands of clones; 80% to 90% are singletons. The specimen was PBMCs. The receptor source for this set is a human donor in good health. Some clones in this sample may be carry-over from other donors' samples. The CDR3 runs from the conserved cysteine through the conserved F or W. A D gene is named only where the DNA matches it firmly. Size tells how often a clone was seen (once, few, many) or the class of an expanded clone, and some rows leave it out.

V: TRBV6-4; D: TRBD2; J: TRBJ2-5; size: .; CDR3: CASSPTSGRGETQYF; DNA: TGTGCCAGCAGTCCAACTAGCGGGAGGGGAGAGACCCAGTACTTC
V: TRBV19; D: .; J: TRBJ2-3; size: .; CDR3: CASKRNTPADTQYF; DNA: TGTGCCAGTAAGAGGAACACCCCCGCAGATACGCAGTATTTT
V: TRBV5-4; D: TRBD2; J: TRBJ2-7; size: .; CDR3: CASSSPGGSYEQYF; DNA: TGTGCCAGCAGCTCGCCGGGGGGGTCCTACGAGCAGTACTTC
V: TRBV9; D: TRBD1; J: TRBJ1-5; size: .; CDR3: CASSQGVGNQPQHF; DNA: TGTGCCAGCAGCCAGGGGGTCGGCAATCAGCCCCAGCATTTT
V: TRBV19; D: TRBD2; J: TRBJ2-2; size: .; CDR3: CASSTRDYPGELFF; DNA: TGTGCCAGTAGTACCAGGGACTACCCCGGGGAGCTGTTTTTT
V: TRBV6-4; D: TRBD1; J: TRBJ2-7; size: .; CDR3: CASKDRGREYF; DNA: TGTGCCAGCAAAGACAGGGGAAGGGAGTACTTC
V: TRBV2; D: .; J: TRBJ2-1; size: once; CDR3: CAGSRDNYNEQFF; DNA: TGTGCCGGAAGCCGGGACAATTACAATGAGCAGTTCTTC
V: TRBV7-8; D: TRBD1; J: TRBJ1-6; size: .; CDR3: CASSFAMGQGISPLHF; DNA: TGTGCCAGCAGCTTTGCCATGGGACAGGGGATTTCACCCCTCCACTTT
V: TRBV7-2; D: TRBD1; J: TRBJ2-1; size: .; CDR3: CASSLGQGAYNEQFF; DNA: TGTGCCAGCAGCTTAGGACAGGGGGCGTACAATGAGCAGTTCTTC
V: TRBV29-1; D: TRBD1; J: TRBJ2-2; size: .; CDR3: CSVADGTGGTGELFF; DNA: TGCAGCGTTGCCGACGGGACAGGGGGCACCGGGGAGCTGTTTTTT
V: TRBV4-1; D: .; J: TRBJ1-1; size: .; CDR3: CASSQVPRTEAFF; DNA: TGCGCCAGCAGCCAAGTTCCCCGCACTGAAGCTTTCTTT
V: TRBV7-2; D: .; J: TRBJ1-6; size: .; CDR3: CASSLGTANYNSPLHF; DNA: TGTGCCAGCAGCTTAGGCACAGCAAACTATAATTCACCCCTCCACTTT
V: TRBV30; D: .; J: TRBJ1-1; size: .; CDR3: CAWNGGGTEAFF; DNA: TGTGCCTGGAACGGGGGGGGCACTGAAGCTTTCTTT
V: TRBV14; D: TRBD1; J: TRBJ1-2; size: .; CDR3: CANIILEGAVYGYTF; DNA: TGTGCCAACATCATTTTGGAGGGGGCGGTCTATGGCTACACCTTC
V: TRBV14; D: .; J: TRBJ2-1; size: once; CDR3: CASSLGLIHGNEQFF; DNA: TGTGCCAGCAGCCTGGGACTGATACATGGGAATGAGCAGTTCTTC